A single sample is the source of the 15 T cell receptor beta chains below, sequenced in a study of tumor-infiltrating lymphocytes in primary liver carcinoma. Blood RNA came from unsorted whole blood; germline DNA was also extracted. Reverse transcription of about 500 ng total RNA with a constant-region primer produced TCR beta cDNA. For TCR beta, libraries were produced by three nested multiplex PCR rounds using slightly modified ARM-PCR. Both of the initial two PCR rounds ran for about 9 cycles and employed TRBV1-TRBV30 forward primers alongside a C-beta reverse primer. TCRdb passed the multiplex PCR reads through MiXCR, listing each CDR3 protein once. The data hold about 320,000 distinct CDR3 sequences, with 50% to 60% observed a single time. Material: peripheral blood. These receptors came from a woman in her twenties or thirties with primary liver carcinoma and hepatitis B virus infection.

This clonotype was detected only a few times. A junction end diverges from the germline sequence, so it may reflect a read error. The genes are TRBV11-3 and TRBJ2-1; D unclear. The CDR3 totals 13 residues. Germline-derived CDR1 and CDR2 are SGHNT and YENEEA. For the CDR3, the DNA is TGTGTCAGCAGGCCGTCTAGTTACAATGAGCAGTTCTTC. Amino acids: CVSRPSSYNEQFF. The full variable domain, with the rest looked up from reference TRBV11-3 and TRBJ2-1, is EAGVVQSPRYKIIEKKQPVAFWCNPISGHNTLYWYLQNLGQGPELLIRYENEEAVDDSQLPKDRFSAERLKGVDSTLKIQPAELGDSAVYLCVSRPSSYNEQFFGPGTRLTVL.

A few counts support this clonotype. CDR3 sequence reads: CASSPLAGVIVNEQFF. Here the CDR3 DNA reads TGTGCCAGCAGTCCCCTAGCGGGAGTTATCGTCAATGAGCAGTTCTTC. The J gene is TRBJ2-1, the V gene TRBV12-3 or TRBV12-4; 10 positions agree with TRBD2. Trimming cost V 5 bases and J 6 bases; bases outside gene matches: 10. The CDR3 has 16 amino acids.

This chain links TRBV29-1 with TRBJ1-4, with TRBD1 as a possible D gene (5 bases). The germline V gene has CDR1 SQVTM and CDR2 ANQGSEA. CDR3 length: 13 amino acids. The V gene lost 6 bases and the J gene lost 5 bases, with 13 bases spanning the gap. The chain's CDR3 is CSVVGTDNEKLFF. The CDR3 DNA reads TGCAGCGTGGTCGGGACGGACAATGAAAAACTGTTTTTT.

The chain couples TRBV12-3 or TRBV12-4 to TRBJ2-3; 7 nucleotides align to TRBD1. With V trimmed by 6 bases and J by 7 bases, 10 bases remained unmatched. The CDR3 spans 14 residues. DNA for the CDR3: TGTGCCAGCAGCTACGGACAGGCTCTGAATACGCAGTATTTT. This sequence encodes CASSYGQALNTQYF.

The gene calls are TRBV12-3 or TRBV12-4 and TRBJ1-5; D gene uncertain. The CDR3 sequence is 11 residues long. V was clipped by 8 bases and J by 9 bases, with 11 bases between them. This chain's CDR3 is CASSSTRPQHF. In DNA form, the CDR3 reads TGTGCCAGCTCCTCCACCCGGCCCCAGCATTTT.

On this clonotype itself: The junction differs from germline at one of its ends, possibly a read error. The V and J genes are TRBV12-3 or TRBV12-4 and TRBJ2-7; D is ambiguous. This CDR3 has 14 amino acids. The CDR3 DNA reads as TGTGCCAACAGTTCGAGGCAGAAAGTAAACGAGCAGTACTTC. Translating it yields CANSSRQKVNEQYF.

This clonotype was observed at least ten times. The chain couples TRBV4-3 to TRBJ2-2; D might be TRBD1 (5 bases). This CDR3 comprises 16 residues. Germline V gives CDR1 LGHNA, CDR2 YSLEER. V was pared by 2 bases and J by 0 bases, with 10 bases between. The CDR3 DNA reads as TGCGCCAGCAGCCAATCAATGGACACGAACACCGGGGAGCTGTTTTTT. Translation: CASSQSMDTNTGELFF.

The rearrangement joins TRBV6-1 to TRBJ2-2; D unresolved. V was clipped by 7 bases and J by 5 bases, with 11 bases between them. The CDR3 length is 13 residues. Germline V gives CDR1 MNHNS, CDR2 SASEGT. CDR3 protein: CASTYSRTGELFF. Here the CDR3 DNA reads TGTGCCAGCACATACAGCCGAACCGGGGAGCTGTTTTTT.

As regards this clonotype: This may come from a read error, since a much larger clone is one base off. CDR3 DNA sequence: TGTGCCAGCATCCAAGGGACTAGCGGGGACAGCGAGCAGTACTTC. The encoded protein is CASIQGTSGDSEQYF. The chain employs TRBV4-2 and TRBJ2-7, with TRBD2 matching 13 bases. CDR1 and CDR2 (germline): LGHNA, YNFKEQ. This CDR3 is 15 amino acids long.

The rearrangement joins TRBV11-2 to TRBJ2-1; D is perhaps TRBD1 or TRBD2 (5 bases each). This CDR3 contains 14 residues. CDR1 and CDR2 from the germline V gene are SGHAT and FQNNGV. The CDR3: CVCSPGTQRDEQFF. CDR3 DNA: TGTGTCTGCAGCCCCGGGACCCAGAGGGATGAGCAGTTCTTC.

This clonotype was observed a handful of times. The chain carries TRBV7-9 and TRBJ2-5; D may be TRBD1 (5 bases). The CDR3 runs 15 residues. From germline, CDR1 is SEHNR and CDR2 FQNEAQ (reference sequence). The V end lost 1 base, the J end lost 5 bases, and 14 bases lay between the germline ends. The CDR3 region is CASSLGFTGVETQYF. In DNA, the CDR3 is TGTGCCAGCAGCTTAGGGTTTACAGGAGTGGAGACCCAGTACTTC.

The rearrangement uses TRBV5-6 and TRBJ1-5; the D is unclear. Deletions cut 0 bases from V and 7 bases from J, with 11 bases between. This CDR3 is built from 14 residues. Germline V CDR1 and CDR2: SGHDT, YYEEEE. This chain's CDR3 is CASSLGGPGQPQHF. The CDR3 region has the DNA TGTGCCAGCAGCTTGGGTGGGCCCGGCCAGCCCCAGCATTTT. Full variable domain (rest looked up from reference TRBV5-6 and TRBJ1-5): DAGVTQSPTHLIKTRGQQVTLRCSPKSGHDTVSWYQQALGQGPQFIFQYYEEEERQRGNFPDRFSGHQFPNYSSELNVNALLLGDSALYLCASSLGGPGQPQHFGDGTRLSIL.

This clonotype occurred many times. The chain combines TRBV11-2 with TRBJ2-7; D is undetermined. Germline CDR1 and CDR2: SGHAT and FQNNGV. Between the trimmed V and J ends, which lost 0 bases and 3 bases, there was a span of 9 bases. The CDR3 covers 14 residues. The CDR3: CASSLDLFLYEQYF. The CDR3 DNA reads TGTGCCAGCAGCTTAGACCTCTTTCTCTACGAGCAGTACTTC.

This clonotype was picked up one time. Just one base apart from a much larger clone, this may be a read error. The chain has TRBV6-1 and TRBJ1-5; tentative D call: TRBD1 (5 bases). CDR1 is MNHNS, CDR2 SASEGT, per germline. Trimming stripped 11 bases from V and 7 bases from J, with 18 bases between. The CDR3 runs to 13 residues. In DNA form, the CDR3 reads TGTGCCGGCATAGAAAGGGGAATACAGCCCCAGCATTTT. Translation: CAGIERGIQPQHF.

The chain has TRBV30 and TRBJ2-5, with unresolved D. The germline V gene encodes CDR1 GTSNPN and CDR2 SVGIG (reference sequence). This CDR3 spans 12 amino acids. Trimming took off 3 bases at V and 5 bases at J, with 10 bases between the two ends. The CDR3: CAWSPDWETQYF. CDR3 coding DNA: TGTGCCTGGAGCCCCGACTGGGAGACCCAGTACTTC. The whole variable domain, remainder taken from reference TRBV30 and TRBJ2-5, is SQTIHQWPATLVQPVGSPLSLECTVEGTSNPNLYWYRQAAGRGLQLLFYSVGIGQISSEVPQNLSASRPQDRQFILSSKKLLLSDSGFYLCAWSPDWETQYFGPGTRLLVL.